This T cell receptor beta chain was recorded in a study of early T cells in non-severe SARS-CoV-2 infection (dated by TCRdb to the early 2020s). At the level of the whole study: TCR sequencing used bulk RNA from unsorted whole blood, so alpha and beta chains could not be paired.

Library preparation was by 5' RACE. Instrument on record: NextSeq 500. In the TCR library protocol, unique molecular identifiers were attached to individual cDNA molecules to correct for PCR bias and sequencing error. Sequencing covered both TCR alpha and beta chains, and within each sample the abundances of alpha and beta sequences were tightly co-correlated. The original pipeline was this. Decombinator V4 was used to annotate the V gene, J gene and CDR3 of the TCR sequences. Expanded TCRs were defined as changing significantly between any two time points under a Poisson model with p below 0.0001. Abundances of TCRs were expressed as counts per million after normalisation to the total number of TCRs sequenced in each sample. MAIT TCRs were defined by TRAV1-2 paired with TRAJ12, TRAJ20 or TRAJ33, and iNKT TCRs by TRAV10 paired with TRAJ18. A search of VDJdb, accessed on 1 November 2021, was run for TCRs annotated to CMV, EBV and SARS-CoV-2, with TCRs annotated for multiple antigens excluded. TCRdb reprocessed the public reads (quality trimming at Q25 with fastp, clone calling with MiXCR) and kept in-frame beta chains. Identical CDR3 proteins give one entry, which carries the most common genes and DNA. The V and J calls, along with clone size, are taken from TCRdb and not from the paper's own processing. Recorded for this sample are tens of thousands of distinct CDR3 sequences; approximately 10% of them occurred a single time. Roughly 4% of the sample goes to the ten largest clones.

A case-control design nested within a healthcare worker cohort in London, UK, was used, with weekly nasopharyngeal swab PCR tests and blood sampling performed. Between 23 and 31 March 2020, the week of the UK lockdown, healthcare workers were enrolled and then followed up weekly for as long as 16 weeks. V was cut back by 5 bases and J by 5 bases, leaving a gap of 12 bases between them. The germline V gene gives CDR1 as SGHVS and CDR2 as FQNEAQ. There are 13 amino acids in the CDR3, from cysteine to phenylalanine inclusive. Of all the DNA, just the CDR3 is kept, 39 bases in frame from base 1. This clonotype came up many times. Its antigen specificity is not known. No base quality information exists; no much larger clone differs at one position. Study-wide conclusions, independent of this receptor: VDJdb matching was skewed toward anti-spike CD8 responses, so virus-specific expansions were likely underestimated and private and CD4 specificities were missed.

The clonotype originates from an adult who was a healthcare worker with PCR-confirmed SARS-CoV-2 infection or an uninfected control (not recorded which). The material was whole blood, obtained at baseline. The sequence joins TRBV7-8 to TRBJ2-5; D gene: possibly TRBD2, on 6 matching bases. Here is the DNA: TGTGCCAGCAGCCTCCCTGGGGGGGAGACCCAGTACTTC. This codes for CASSLPGGETQYF.